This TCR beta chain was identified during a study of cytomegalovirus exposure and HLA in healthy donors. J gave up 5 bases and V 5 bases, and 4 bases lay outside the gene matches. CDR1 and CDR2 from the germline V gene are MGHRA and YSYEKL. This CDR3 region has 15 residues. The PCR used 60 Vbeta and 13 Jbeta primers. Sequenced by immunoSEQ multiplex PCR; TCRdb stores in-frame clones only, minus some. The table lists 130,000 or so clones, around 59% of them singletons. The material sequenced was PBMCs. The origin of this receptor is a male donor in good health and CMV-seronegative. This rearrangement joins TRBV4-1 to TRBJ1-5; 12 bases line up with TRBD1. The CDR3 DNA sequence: TGCGCCAGCAGCAAGGGACAGGGGGCTTATCAGCCCCAGCATTTT. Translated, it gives CASSKGQGAYQPQHF.